What follows are 9 T cell receptor beta chains derived from one specimen sequenced in a study of OX40 agonist ivuxolimab in advanced cancers. The protocol was immunoSEQ multiplex PCR, while the TCRdb copy is restricted to in-frame clones and leaves out a portion. The repertoire consists of 35,000 to 45,000 clones, with 74% occurring once and the leading ten covering roughly 18%. The source material was CD4+ or CD8+ T cells sorted from blood, sampled in a trial of the OX40 agonist ivuxolimab. These receptors were taken from an adult with an advanced solid tumor such as melanoma, head and neck, liver or kidney cancer.

In its sample, this clone was seen a few times. V gene TRBV11-3 combines with J gene TRBJ1-3; 9 nucleotides line up with TRBD1. The trim removed 2 bases at V and 10 bases at J, leaving 6 bases unmatched. The length of the CDR3 is 14 residues. Germline CDR1 and CDR2: SGHNT and YENEEA. The CDR3 region has the DNA TGTGCCAGCAGCTTACCGGGACAGGGTGGTACCATATATTTT. The encoded protein is CASSLPGQGGTIYF.

The count of this clone is one. This chain joins TRBV15 and TRBJ2-3, with TRBD2 matching 9 bases. The CDR3 spans 13 residues. The V segment lost 9 bases and the J segment 5 bases; nucleotides outside the gene matches: 6. Germline V gene sequence: CDR1 LNHNV, CDR2 YYDKDF (reference sequence). The CDR3: CATGGGAVDTQYF. CDR3 nucleotide sequence: TGTGCCACTGGCGGGGGGGCTGTAGATACGCAGTATTTT. The whole variable domain, filled in from reference TRBV15 and TRBJ2-3, reads DAMVIQNPRYQVTQFGKPVTLSCSQTLNHNVMYWYQQKSSQAPKLLFHYYDKDFNNEADTPDNFQSRRPNTSFCFLDIRSPGLGDTAMYLCATGGGAVDTQYFGPGTRLTVL.

This clone has a handful of counts. J is TRBJ2-7 and V is TRBV6-1, with TRBD2 as a possible D gene (6 bases). Deletions cut 7 bases from V and 3 bases from J, with 10 bases between. CDR1 is MNHNS and CDR2 is SASEGT in the germline V gene. This CDR3 contains 12 residues. The CDR3, as DNA: TGTGCCAGCAAGGGGACTGTCTACGAGCAGTACTTC. It encodes CASKGTVYEQYF.

V is TRBV9 and J is TRBJ2-3; 9 bases agree with TRBD2. CDR1 and CDR2 (germline): SGDLS, YYNGEE. With V trimmed by 0 bases and J by 1 base, 3 bases remained unmatched. This CDR3 comprises 16 residues. This CDR3 reads CASSVGASGGTDTQYF. The CDR3 DNA sequence: TGTGCCAGCAGCGTAGGAGCTAGCGGGGGCACAGATACGCAGTATTTT.

The chain has TRBV7-2 and TRBJ2-1; D is unresolved. This CDR3 is 14 amino acids long. CDR1 SGHTA and CDR2 FQGNSA come from the germline V gene. Trimming stripped 1 base from V and 2 bases from J, with 6 bases between. Written as DNA, the CDR3 is TGTGCCAGCAGCTTAGAACAGACCTACAATGAGCAGTTCTTC. Translating gives CASSLEQTYNEQFF.

The chain recombines TRBV5-4 with TRBJ2-1, with 10 positions matching TRBD2. The CDR3 has 17 amino acids. Germline assignment: CDR1 SGHNT and CDR2 YYREEE (reference sequence). Losses at the gene ends were 4 bases for V and 1 base for J; bases not matched to a gene: 8. CDR3 sequence (DNA): TGTGCCAGCAGCAAGGATAGCGGGGGGCGTTCCTACAATGAGCAGTTCTTC. Translating it yields CASSKDSGGRSYNEQFF.

The chain uses TRBV5-6 and TRBJ1-2, with 8 bases that match TRBD1. Germline V gene data show CDR1 as SGHDT and CDR2 as YYEEEE. With V trimmed by 5 bases and J by 6 bases, 6 bases remained unmatched. The CDR3 extends over 13 amino acids. The CDR3 protein is CASRPDRDNGYTF. The CDR3 DNA reads TGTGCCAGCAGACCGGACAGGGATAATGGCTACACCTTC.

The V and J genes are TRBV7-8 and TRBJ1-3, with 8 bases that match TRBD1. Germline loops: CDR1 SGHVS, CDR2 FQNEAQ. This CDR3 region has 16 residues. The V and J ends lost 0 bases and 9 bases, in that order; junction bases with no gene match: 10. The CDR3: CASSLALAGQGGTIYF. The DNA for the CDR3 is TGTGCCAGCAGCTTAGCGCTCGCCGGACAGGGCGGCACCATATATTTT.

This rearrangement joins TRBV5-4 to TRBJ1-1; 7 nucleotides match TRBD1. Losses at the gene ends were 2 bases for V and 3 bases for J; bases not matched to a gene: 4. Germline V lookup: CDR1 SGHNT, CDR2 YYREEE (reference sequence). The CDR3 has 14 amino acids. The CDR3 DNA reads TGTGCCAGCAGCTTTACAGGGGTCGACACTGAAGCTTTCTTT. Its protein is CASSFTGVDTEAFF.